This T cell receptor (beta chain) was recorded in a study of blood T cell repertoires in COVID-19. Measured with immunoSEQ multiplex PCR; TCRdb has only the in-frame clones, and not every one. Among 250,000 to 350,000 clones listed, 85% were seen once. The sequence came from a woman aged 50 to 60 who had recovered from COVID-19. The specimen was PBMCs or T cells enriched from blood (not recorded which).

CDR3 in amino acids: CSVEGWAGQGTREQYF. The CDR3 DNA sequence: TGCAGCGTTGAAGGCTGGGCGGGACAGGGGACCCGGGAGCAGTACTTC. The V gene is TRBV29-1, the J gene TRBJ2-7, with 10 bases identical to TRBD1. Germline CDR1 SQVTM, CDR2 ANQGSEA. The CDR3 is 16 residues long. With 1 base clipped from V and 7 bases from J, the junction kept 13 bases outside the gene matches.